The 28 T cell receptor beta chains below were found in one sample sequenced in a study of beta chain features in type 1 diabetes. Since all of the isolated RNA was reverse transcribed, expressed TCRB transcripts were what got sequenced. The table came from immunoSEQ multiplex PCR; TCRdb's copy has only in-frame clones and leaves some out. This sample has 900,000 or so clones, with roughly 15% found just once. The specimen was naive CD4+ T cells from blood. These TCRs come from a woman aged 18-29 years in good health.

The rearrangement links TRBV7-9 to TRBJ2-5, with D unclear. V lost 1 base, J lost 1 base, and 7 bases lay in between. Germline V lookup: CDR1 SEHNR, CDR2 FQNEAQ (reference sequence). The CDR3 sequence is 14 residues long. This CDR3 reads CASSLVGFQETQYF. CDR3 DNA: TGTGCCAGCAGCTTAGTCGGTTTCCAAGAGACCCAGTACTTC.

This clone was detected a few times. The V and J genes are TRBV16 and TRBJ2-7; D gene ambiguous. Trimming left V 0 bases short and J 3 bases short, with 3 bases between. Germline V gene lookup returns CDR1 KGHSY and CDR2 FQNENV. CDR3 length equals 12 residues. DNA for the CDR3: TGTGCCAGCAGCCAATCAAGCTACGAGCAGTACTTC. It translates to CASSQSSYEQYF.

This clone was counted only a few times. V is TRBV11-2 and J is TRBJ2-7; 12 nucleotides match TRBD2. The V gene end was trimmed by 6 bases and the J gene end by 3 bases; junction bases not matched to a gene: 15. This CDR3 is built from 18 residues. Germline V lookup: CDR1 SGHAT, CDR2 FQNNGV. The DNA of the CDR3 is TGTGCCAGCAGACCTAGCGGGAGGGCCTTCTCGGTCTTCTACGAGCAGTACTTC. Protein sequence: CASRPSGRAFSVFYEQYF.

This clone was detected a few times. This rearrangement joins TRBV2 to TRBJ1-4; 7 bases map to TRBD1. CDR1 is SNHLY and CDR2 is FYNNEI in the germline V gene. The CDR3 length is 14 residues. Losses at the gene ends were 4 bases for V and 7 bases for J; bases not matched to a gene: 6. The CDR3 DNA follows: TGTGCCAGCAGTGGAACGGACAGGTTTGAAAAACTGTTTTTT. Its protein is CASSGTDRFEKLFF.

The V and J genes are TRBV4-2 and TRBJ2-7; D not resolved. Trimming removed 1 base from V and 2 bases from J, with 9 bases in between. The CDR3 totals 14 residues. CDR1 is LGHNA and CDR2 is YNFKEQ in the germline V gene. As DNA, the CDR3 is TGTGCCAGCAGCCAAGGGTTCGGAACCTACGAGCAGTACTTC. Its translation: CASSQGFGTYEQYF.

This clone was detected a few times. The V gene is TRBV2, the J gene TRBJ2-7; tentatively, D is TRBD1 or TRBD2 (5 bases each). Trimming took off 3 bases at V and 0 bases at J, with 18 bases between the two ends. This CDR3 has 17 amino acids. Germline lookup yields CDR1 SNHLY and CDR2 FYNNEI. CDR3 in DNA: TGTGCCAGCAGTGAGGCAGGGACGGGACCGGGCTCCTACGAGCAGTACTTC. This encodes CASSEAGTGPGSYEQYF.

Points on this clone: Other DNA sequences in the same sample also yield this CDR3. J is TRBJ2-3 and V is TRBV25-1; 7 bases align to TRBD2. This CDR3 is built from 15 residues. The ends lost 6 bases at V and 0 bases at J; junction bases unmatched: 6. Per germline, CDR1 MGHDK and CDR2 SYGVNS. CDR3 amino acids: CASSLAGASTDTQYF. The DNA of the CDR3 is TGTGCCAGCAGCTTGGCGGGAGCTAGCACAGATACGCAGTATTTT.

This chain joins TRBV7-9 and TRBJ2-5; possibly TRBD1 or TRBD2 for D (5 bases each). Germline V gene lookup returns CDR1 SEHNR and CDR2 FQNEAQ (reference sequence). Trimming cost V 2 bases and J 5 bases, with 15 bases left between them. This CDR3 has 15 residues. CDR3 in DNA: TGTGCCAGCAGCTTAATCGGGACGTTGAGGGAGACCCAGTACTTC. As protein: CASSLIGTLRETQYF.

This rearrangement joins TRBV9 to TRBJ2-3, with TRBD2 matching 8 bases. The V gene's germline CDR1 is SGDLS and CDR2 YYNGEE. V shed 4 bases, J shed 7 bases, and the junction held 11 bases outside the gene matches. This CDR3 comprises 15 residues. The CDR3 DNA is TGTGCCAGCAGCAAAACGGAGCGGGAGTGGAATACGCAGTATTTT. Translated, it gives CASSKTEREWNTQYF.

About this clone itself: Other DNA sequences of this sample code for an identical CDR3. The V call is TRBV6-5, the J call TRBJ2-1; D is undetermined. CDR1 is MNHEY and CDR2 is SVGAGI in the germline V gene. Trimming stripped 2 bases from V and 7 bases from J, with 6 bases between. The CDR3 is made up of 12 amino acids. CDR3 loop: CASSYTRNEQFF. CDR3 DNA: TGTGCCAGCAGTTACACCAGAAATGAGCAGTTCTTC.

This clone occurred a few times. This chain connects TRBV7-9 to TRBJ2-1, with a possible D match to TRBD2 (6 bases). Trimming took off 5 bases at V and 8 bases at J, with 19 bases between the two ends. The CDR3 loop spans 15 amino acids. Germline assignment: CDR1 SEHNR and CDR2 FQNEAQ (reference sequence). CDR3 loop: CASSPRSGSLYEQFF. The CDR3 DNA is TGTGCCAGCAGCCCCCGAAGCGGGTCCCTATATGAGCAGTTCTTC.

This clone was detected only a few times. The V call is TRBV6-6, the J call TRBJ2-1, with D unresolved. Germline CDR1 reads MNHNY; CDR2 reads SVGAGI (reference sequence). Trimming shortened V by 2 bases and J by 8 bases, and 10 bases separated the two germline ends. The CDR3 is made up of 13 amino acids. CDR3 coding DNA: TGTGCCAGCAGTTACCGGCAACGGGATGAGCAGTTCTTC. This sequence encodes CASSYRQRDEQFF.

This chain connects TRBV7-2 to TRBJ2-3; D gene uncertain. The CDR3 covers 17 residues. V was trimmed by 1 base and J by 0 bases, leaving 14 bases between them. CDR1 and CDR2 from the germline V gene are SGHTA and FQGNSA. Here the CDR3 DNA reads TGTGCCAGCAGCTTAGTGGCGACTCCCTTAAGCACAGATACGCAGTATTTT. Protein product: CASSLVATPLSTDTQYF.

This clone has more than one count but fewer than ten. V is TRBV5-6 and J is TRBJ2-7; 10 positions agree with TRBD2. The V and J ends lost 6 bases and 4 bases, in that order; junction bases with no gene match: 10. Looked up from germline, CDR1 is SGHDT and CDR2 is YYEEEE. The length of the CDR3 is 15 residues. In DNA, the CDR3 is TGTGCCAGCATCCGCCTAGCGGGAGAGTCTTACGAGCAGTACTTC. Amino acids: CASIRLAGESYEQYF.

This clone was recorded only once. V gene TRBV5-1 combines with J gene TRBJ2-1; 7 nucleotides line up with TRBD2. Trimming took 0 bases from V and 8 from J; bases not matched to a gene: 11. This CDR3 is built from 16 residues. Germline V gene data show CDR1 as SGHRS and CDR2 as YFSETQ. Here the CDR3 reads CASSLGRWEGRDEQFF. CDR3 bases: TGCGCCAGCAGCTTGGGTAGGTGGGAGGGCCGAGATGAGCAGTTCTTC.

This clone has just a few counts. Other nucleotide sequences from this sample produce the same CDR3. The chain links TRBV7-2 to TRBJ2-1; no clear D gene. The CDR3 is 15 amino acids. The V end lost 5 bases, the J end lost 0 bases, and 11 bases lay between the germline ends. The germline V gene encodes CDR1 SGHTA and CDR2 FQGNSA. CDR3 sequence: CASSTSGTSYNEQFF. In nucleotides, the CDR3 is TGTGCCAGCAGCACATCCGGAACCTCCTACAATGAGCAGTTCTTC.

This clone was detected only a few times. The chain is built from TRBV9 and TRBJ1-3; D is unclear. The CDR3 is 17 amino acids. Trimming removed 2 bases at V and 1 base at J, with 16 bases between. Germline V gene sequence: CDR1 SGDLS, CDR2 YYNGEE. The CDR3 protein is CASSVLAGSRSGNTIYF. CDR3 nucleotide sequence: TGTGCCAGCAGCGTTCTAGCTGGGAGTAGATCTGGAAACACCATATATTTT.

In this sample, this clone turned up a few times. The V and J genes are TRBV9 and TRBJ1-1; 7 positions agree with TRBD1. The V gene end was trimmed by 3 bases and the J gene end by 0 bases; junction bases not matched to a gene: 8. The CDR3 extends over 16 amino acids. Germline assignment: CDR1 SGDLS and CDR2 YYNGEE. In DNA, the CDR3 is TGTGCCAGCAGCGCCCAACGGACAGGTTTGAACACTGAAGCTTTCTTT. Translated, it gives CASSAQRTGLNTEAFF.

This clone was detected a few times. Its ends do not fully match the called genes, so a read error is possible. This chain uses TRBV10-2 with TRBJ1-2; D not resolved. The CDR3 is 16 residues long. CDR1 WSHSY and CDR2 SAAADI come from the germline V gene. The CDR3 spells CASRELRKNANYGYTF. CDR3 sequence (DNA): TGCGCCAGCAGGGAGTTGAGGAAGAATGCTAACTATGGCTACACCTTC.

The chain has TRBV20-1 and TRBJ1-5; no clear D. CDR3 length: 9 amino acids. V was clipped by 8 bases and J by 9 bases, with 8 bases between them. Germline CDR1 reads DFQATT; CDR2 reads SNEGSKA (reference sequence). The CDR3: CSLPWPQHF. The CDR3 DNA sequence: TGCAGTCTTCCTTGGCCCCAGCATTTT.

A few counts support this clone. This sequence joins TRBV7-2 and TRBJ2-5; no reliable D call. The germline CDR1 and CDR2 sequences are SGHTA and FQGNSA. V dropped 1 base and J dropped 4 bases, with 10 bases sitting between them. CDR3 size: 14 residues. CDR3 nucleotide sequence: TGTGCCAGCAGCTTAGTGGGGATTCTAGAGACCCAGTACTTC. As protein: CASSLVGILETQYF.

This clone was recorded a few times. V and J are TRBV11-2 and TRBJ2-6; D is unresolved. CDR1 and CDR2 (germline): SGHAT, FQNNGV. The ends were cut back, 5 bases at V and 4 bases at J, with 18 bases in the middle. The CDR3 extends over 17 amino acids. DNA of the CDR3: TGTGCCAGCAGCCCCCTGTCACGATTGTTAGGGGCCAACGTCCTGACTTTC. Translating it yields CASSPLSRLLGANVLTF.

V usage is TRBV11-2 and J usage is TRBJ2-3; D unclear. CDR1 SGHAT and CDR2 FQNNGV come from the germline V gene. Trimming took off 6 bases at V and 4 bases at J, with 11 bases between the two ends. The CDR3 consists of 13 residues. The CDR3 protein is CASRPIPADTQYF. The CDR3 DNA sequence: TGTGCCAGCAGACCTATACCGGCAGATACGCAGTATTTT.

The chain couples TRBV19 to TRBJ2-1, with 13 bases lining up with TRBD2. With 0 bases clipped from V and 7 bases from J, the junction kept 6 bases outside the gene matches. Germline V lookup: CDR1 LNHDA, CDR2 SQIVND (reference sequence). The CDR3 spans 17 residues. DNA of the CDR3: TGTGCCAGTAGTATAGATTCGTGGACTAGCGGGAGAAATGAGCAGTTCTTC. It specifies CASSIDSWTSGRNEQFF.

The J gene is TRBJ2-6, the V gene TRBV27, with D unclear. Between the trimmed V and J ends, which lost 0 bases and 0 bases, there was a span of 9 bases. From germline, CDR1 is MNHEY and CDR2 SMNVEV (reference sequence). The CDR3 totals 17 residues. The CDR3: CASSLSSVLSGANVLTF. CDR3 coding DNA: TGTGCCAGCAGTTTATCGTCAGTCCTCTCTGGGGCCAACGTCCTGACTTTC.

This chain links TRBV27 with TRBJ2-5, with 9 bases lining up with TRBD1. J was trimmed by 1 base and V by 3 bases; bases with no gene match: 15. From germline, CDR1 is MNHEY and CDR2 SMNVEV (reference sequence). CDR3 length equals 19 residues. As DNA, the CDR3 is TGTGCCAGCAGTTTCTCCCCCAGGACAGGGGCCCGCCGCCAAGAGACCCAGTACTTC. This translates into CASSFSPRTGARRQETQYF.

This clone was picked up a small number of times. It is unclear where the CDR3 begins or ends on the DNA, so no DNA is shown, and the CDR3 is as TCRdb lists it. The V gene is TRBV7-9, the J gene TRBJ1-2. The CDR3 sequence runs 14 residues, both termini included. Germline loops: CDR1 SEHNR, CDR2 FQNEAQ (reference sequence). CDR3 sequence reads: CASSFGPGYYGYTF.

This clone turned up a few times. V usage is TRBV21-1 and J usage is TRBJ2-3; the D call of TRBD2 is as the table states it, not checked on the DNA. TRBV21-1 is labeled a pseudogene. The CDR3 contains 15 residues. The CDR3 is CASSKSLAPTDTQYF. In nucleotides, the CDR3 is TGTGCCAGCAGCAAATCGCTAGCCCCCACAGATACGCAGTATTTT.